This T cell receptor (beta chain) appears in the sequencing data of a study of cytomegalovirus exposure and HLA in healthy donors. Study as a whole: The 120 million or so unique TCR beta sequences, from about 179 million T cells, were found by an earlier analysis. Within the Caucasian-associated ancestry cluster were approximately 77% of the roughly 380 genotyped donors. Whole-study findings and limits: Compared with the roughly 700-donor mean, an Asian-associated ancestry cluster reportedly had fewer N-insertions, according to a later analysis.

CDR1 and CDR2 (germline): SGDLS, YYNGEE. This CDR3 region has 14 residues. The V and J ends lost 0 bases and 3 bases respectively, with 9 bases between them. Turning to this clone: Its target is not known.

It was with 60 Vbeta and 13 Jbeta primers that the PCR ran. Generated by immunoSEQ multiplex PCR, the TCRdb table keeps only in-frame clones and is missing some. The table records 160,000 or so clones, under 80% of them present only once. The TCR originated in a human donor in good health. Source material: PBMCs. The rearrangement uses TRBV9 and TRBJ2-5; perhaps TRBD2 as D (6 bases). The DNA of the CDR3 is TGTGCCAGCAGCGTAGGGGGGGATGAAGAGACCCAGTACTTC. This gives the protein CASSVGGDEETQYF.